A single sample is the source of the 30 T cell receptor beta chains below, sequenced in a study of persistence of HIV-infected CD4 T cells (dated by TCRdb to 2019 to 2021). The immunoSEQ hsTCRB assay version 4, run in survey mode, was used to sequence TCRbeta repertoires from genomic DNA. TCRdb provides this immuneACCESS table in a form limited to in-frame rearrangements. Some clones are lacking; in checked studies, under half of them reflect an unresolved V gene, and why the rest are absent is not known. The sample records about 37,000 clones, approximately 84% of which are singletons. Roughly 1.7% of the sample is held by the ten biggest clonotypes. The sample's treatment or condition label is to be understood as: suppressive antiretroviral therapy. Lysates of CMV-infected fibroblasts at about 11 ug/mL were used to stimulate the cells. Memory populations depleted of antigen-responding cells were obtained by sorting nonresponding CD40L-negative CD69-negative CD45RO-high memory CD4+ T cells.

Their recognized antigens are unknown. The material was CD4+ T cells sorted from PBMCs after roughly 18-hour stimulation, obtained from a patient who received antiretroviral therapy. The sample's cell subset or site label, decoded: CD40L-CD69- CD45RO-high memory CD4 T cells not responding to CMV lysate. Every receptor here comes from an adult man with HIV who was CMV-seropositive.

This clone was seen more than once but under ten times. CDR3 coding DNA: TGTGCCAGTAGTATAGGGGTCCAGTTGTATCAGCCCCAGCATTTT. Translating gives CASSIGVQLYQPQHF. The chain has TRBV19 and TRBJ1-5; no reliable D call. The V and J ends lost 1 base and 5 bases respectively, with 12 bases between them. Germline CDR1 reads LNHDA; CDR2 reads SQIVND (reference sequence). This CDR3 is 15 amino acids long.

This chain joins TRBV9 and TRBJ2-5; D is unresolved. Germline values: CDR1 SGDLS, CDR2 YYNGEE. V lost 0 bases to trimming and J lost 5 bases, with 14 bases between them. The CDR3 runs to 15 residues. CDR3: CASSVEGSSYETQYF. In DNA form, the CDR3 reads TGTGCCAGCAGCGTAGAAGGCAGTAGCTACGAGACCCAGTACTTC.

This rearrangement joins TRBV18 to TRBJ2-2; 7 nucleotides agree with TRBD1. The trim removed 5 bases at V and 0 bases at J, leaving 6 bases unmatched. This CDR3 contains 16 residues. Germline assignment: CDR1 KGHSH and CDR2 LQKENI. The CDR3 here is CASSGGQTANTGELFF. DNA for the CDR3: TGTGCCAGCTCAGGGGGACAGACCGCGAACACCGGGGAGCTGTTTTTT.

This clone was observed a single time. J is TRBJ1-2 and V is TRBV19; the match to TRBD1 covers 9 bases. The ends lost 4 bases at V and 4 bases at J; junction bases unmatched: 1. The CDR3 is made up of 13 amino acids. CDR1 is LNHDA and CDR2 is SQIVND in the germline V gene (reference sequence). The CDR3 DNA sequence: TGTGCCAGTAGTAGGGGACAGGGCTATGGCTACACCTTC. It specifies CASSRGQGYGYTF. Using reference TRBV19 and TRBJ1-2 for the parts outside the CDR3, the full variable domain is DGGITQSPKYLFRKEGQNVTLSCEQNLNHDAMYWYRQDPGQGLRLIYYSQIVNDFQKGDIAEGYSVSREKKESFPLTVTSAQKNPTAFYLCASSRGQGYGYTFGSGTRLTVV.

The rearrangement joins TRBV27 to TRBJ2-7, with 8 bases that match TRBD1. J lost 4 bases, V lost 1 base, and 3 bases had no gene match. This CDR3 comprises 14 residues. Germline CDR1 is MNHEY and CDR2 is SMNVEV (reference sequence). CDR3 sequence reads: CASSLWDRQYEQYF. The CDR3 DNA follows: TGTGCCAGCAGTTTATGGGACAGGCAATACGAGCAGTACTTC.

This clone appeared a single time. CDR3 loop: CASSPSLRVGTTDTQYF. The CDR3 nucleotides are TGTGCCAGCTCACCGTCGCTAAGGGTCGGTACCACAGATACGCAGTATTTT. The chain recombines TRBV18 with TRBJ2-3; D unclear. The CDR3 contains 17 residues. With 3 bases removed from V and 2 bases from J, the gap between germline ends came to 18 bases. Germline V gene sequence: CDR1 KGHSH, CDR2 LQKENI.

J is TRBJ2-5 and V is TRBV28; 7 bases match TRBD1. This CDR3 is built from 15 residues. Germline values: CDR1 MDHEN, CDR2 SYDVKM. Losses at the gene ends were 6 bases for V and 3 bases for J; bases not matched to a gene: 10. The CDR3, as DNA: TGTGCCAGCAGCCGCCAATCGACAGGGAAAGAGACCCAGTACTTC. Its protein product is CASSRQSTGKETQYF. The complete variable domain, with remaining parts taken from reference TRBV28 and TRBJ2-5, reads DVKVTQSSRYLVKRTGEKVFLECVQDMDHENMFWYRQDPGLGLRLIYFSYDVKMKEKGDIPEGYSVSREKKERFSLILESASTNQTSMYLCASSRQSTGKETQYFGPGTRLLVL.

The chain joins TRBV7-2 to TRBJ1-3; 8 bases are a match to TRBD1. Germline V gene sequence: CDR1 SGHTA, CDR2 FQGNSA. Trimming at V came to 5 bases and at J to 4 bases, leaving 7 bases not matched to a gene. This CDR3 has 15 amino acids. CDR3: CASSARTGKGNTIYF. DNA for the CDR3: TGTGCCAGCAGCGCTCGGACAGGGAAAGGAAACACCATATATTTT.

The genes are TRBV20-1 and TRBJ2-3; D not certain. There are 11 residues in the CDR3. Germline loops: CDR1 DFQATT, CDR2 SNEGSKA (reference sequence). V was pared by 6 bases and J by 5 bases, with 9 bases between. As DNA, the CDR3 is TGCAGTGCCTTAAGGAGAGATACGCAGTATTTT. It codes for CSALRRDTQYF.

This chain uses TRBV6-1 with TRBJ2-6; the D call may be TRBD1 or TRBD2 (6 bases each). Trimming removed 4 bases at V and 2 bases at J, with 18 bases between. Germline loops: CDR1 MNHNS, CDR2 SASEGT. There are 18 residues in the CDR3. The chain's CDR3 is CASSGGARKLPGANVLTF. CDR3 nucleotides: TGTGCCAGCAGTGGGGGGGCCCGGAAACTCCCTGGGGCCAACGTCCTGACTTTC.

J is TRBJ2-5 and V is TRBV24-1; D may be TRBD2 (5 bases). CDR1 KGHDR and CDR2 SFDVKD come from the germline V gene. CDR3 length: 15 amino acids. Trimming removed 4 bases at V and 4 bases at J, with 15 bases between. The CDR3 DNA sequence: TGTGCCACCAGTGACCGTAGGTCGGCGGGAGAGACCCAGTACTTC. This gives the protein CATSDRRSAGETQYF.

This clone was seen only once. The V gene is TRBV30, the J gene TRBJ2-6; D is possibly TRBD1 (5 bases). The CDR3 is 16 amino acids. The V gene's germline CDR1 is GTSNPN and CDR2 SVGIG (reference sequence). Trimming stripped 2 bases from V and 2 bases from J, with 13 bases between. CDR3 sequence (DNA): TGTGCCTGGAGTCCCCGAACAGGAACTGGGGCCAACGTCCTGACTTTC. This codes for CAWSPRTGTGANVLTF.

This chain joins TRBV5-4 and TRBJ2-2; the D call may be TRBD1 or TRBD2 (5 bases each). This CDR3 has 16 residues. Germline V gives CDR1 SGHNT, CDR2 YYREEE (reference sequence). Trimming removed 6 bases from V and 5 bases from J, with 20 bases in between. Written as DNA, the CDR3 is TGTGCCAGCACTCAAAGCGGCAGGGTGAGGACCGGGGAGCTGTTTTTT. Protein product: CASTQSGRVRTGELFF. The full variable domain, with the rest looked up from reference TRBV5-4 and TRBJ2-2, is ETGVTQSPTHLIKTRGQQVTLRCSSQSGHNTVSWYQQALGQGPQFIFQYYREEENGRGNFPPRFSGLQFPNYSSELNVNALELDDSALYLCASTQSGRVRTGELFFGEGSRLTVL.

This clone was picked up a small number of times. Here the CDR3 DNA reads TGTGCCAGCAGTGAATGGGACAGGAATTCACCCCTCCACTTT. Protein sequence: CASSEWDRNSPLHF. The V and J genes are TRBV6-1 and TRBJ1-6; TRBD1 agrees at 8 bases. The junction had 1 base not matched to a gene; V was cut back by 2 bases and J by 7 bases. The germline gives CDR1 MNHNS, CDR2 SASEGT. This CDR3 is 14 amino acids long.

The chain recombines TRBV7-2 with TRBJ1-2, with 11 positions matching TRBD1. J was trimmed by 8 bases and V by 3 bases; bases with no gene match: 2. CDR1 is SGHTA and CDR2 is FQGNSA in the germline V gene. The CDR3 is made up of 13 amino acids. The DNA of the CDR3 is TGTGCCAGCAGCTTGGACAGGGGGCGAGGCTACACCTTC. It specifies CASSLDRGRGYTF.

This sequence joins TRBV5-5 and TRBJ2-3, with D perhaps matching TRBD1 (6 bases). Trimming pared 4 bases from V and 2 bases from J, leaving 17 bases between. The V gene's germline CDR1 is SGHKS and CDR2 YYEKEE (reference sequence). This CDR3 comprises 16 residues. CDR3 amino acids: CASSQRTAPYTDTQYF. As DNA, the CDR3 is TGTGCCAGCAGCCAAAGGACAGCCCCCTACACAGATACGCAGTATTTT.

V gene TRBV3-1 (or the pseudogene TRBV3-2) combines with J gene TRBJ2-3, with 9 bases identical to TRBD2. Germline V gene sequence: CDR1 LGHDT, CDR2 YNNKEL (reference sequence). The CDR3 runs 18 residues. V lost 0 bases, J lost 4 bases, and 11 bases stayed unmatched. The CDR3 nucleotides are TGTGCCAGCAGCCAAGAAGCGGTTGGTAGCGGGGGTTCAGATACGCAGTATTTT. It codes for CASSQEAVGSGGSDTQYF.

There are a few counts of this clone. The chain is built from TRBV5-6 and TRBJ1-1; D remains unclear. This CDR3 spans 15 amino acids. Germline values: CDR1 SGHDT, CDR2 YYEEEE. The ends were cut back, 4 bases at V and 0 bases at J, with 13 bases in the middle. The CDR3 bases are TGTGCCAGCAGCCAACTCGGACCGTTGAACACTGAAGCTTTCTTT. It codes for CASSQLGPLNTEAFF.

The chain uses TRBV10-2 and TRBJ1-1; D possibly corresponds to TRBD1 (5 bases). V lost 9 bases, J lost 5 bases, and 7 bases lay in between. There are 10 residues in the CDR3. Germline CDR1 and CDR2: WSHSY and SAAADI. The CDR3 nucleotides are TGCGCCAGTCAGGGAACTGAAGCTTTCTTT. Protein: CASQGTEAFF.

The J gene is TRBJ1-2, the V gene TRBV10-3, with a weak D call TRBD1 (6 bases). Trimming took 3 bases from V and 2 from J, leaving 16 bases between them. The CDR3 sequence is 16 residues long. In germline, CDR1 is ENHRY, CDR2 SYGVKD. CDR3 coding DNA: TGTGCCATCAGTGAATCCACAGGGCTGGGGAACTATGGCTACACCTTC. It translates to CAISESTGLGNYGYTF.

The genes are TRBV19 and TRBJ1-1, with D tentatively TRBD1 (6 bases). The germline gives CDR1 LNHDA, CDR2 SQIVND (reference sequence). The CDR3 is 16 amino acids. Trimming took 7 bases from V and 1 from J, leaving 19 bases between them. The CDR3: CASTNLRDIKNTEAFF. The CDR3 bases are TGTGCCAGTACCAACCTCCGGGACATAAAGAACACTGAAGCTTTCTTT.

The gene calls are TRBV2 and TRBJ1-2; TRBD1 matches at 7 bases. In germline, CDR1 is SNHLY, CDR2 FYNNEI. V lost 7 bases, J lost 5 bases, and 13 bases stayed unmatched. CDR3 length: 15 amino acids. This CDR3 is CASTLPGDSSYGYTF. CDR3 DNA: TGTGCCAGCACCCTTCCCGGGGACAGCTCTTATGGCTACACCTTC.

The J gene is TRBJ1-1, the V gene TRBV2; TRBD1 matches 7 bases. This CDR3 is 13 amino acids long. Germline loops: CDR1 SNHLY, CDR2 FYNNEI. The CDR3 DNA reads as TGTGCTAAGCAGGGGGTTGCAGGCACTGAAGCTTTCTTT. Translated, it gives CAKQGVAGTEAFF.

This sequence joins TRBV18 and TRBJ2-7, with D perhaps matching TRBD1 (6 bases). The germline gives CDR1 KGHSH, CDR2 LQKENI. The CDR3 has 14 amino acids. V lost 0 bases and J lost 2, with 8 bases in between. This CDR3 reads CASSPPGQPYEQYF. The DNA for the CDR3 is TGTGCCAGCTCACCACCTGGACAGCCCTACGAGCAGTACTTC.

This clone was seen just once. This chain links TRBV27 with TRBJ1-5, with 7 nucleotides matching TRBD1. J was trimmed by 2 bases and V by 5 bases; bases with no gene match: 3. The CDR3 extends over 14 amino acids. Germline assignment: CDR1 MNHEY and CDR2 SMNVEV (reference sequence). This chain's CDR3 is CASSRQGGNQPQHF. CDR3 DNA: TGTGCCAGCAGTCGGCAGGGGGGCAATCAGCCCCAGCATTTT.

The chain's CDR3 is CASSSSPIRERAFF. CDR3 sequence (DNA): TGTGCCAGCAGTTCTTCCCCCATTCGAGAACGAGCTTTCTTT. The chain has TRBV6-5 and TRBJ1-1; D gene unclear. V lost 4 bases to trimming and J lost 10 bases, with 19 bases between them. CDR3 length: 14 residues. CDR1 MNHEY and CDR2 SVGAGI come from the germline V gene.

The chain links TRBV9 to TRBJ2-3; 9 positions match TRBD1. This CDR3 is 19 amino acids long. Germline trimming cut 4 bases from V and 0 bases from J; bases unmatched to any gene: 15. Germline V gives CDR1 SGDLS, CDR2 YYNGEE. The CDR3, as DNA: TGTGCCAGCAGCTCTCTCCCTTCCCCGGGACAGGGTAGCACAGATACGCAGTATTTT. It encodes CASSSLPSPGQGSTDTQYF.

In this sample, this clone turned up once. The chain employs TRBV12-3 or TRBV12-4 and TRBJ2-7; D gene ambiguous. The CDR3 spans 13 residues. Trimming removed 11 bases from V and 3 bases from J, with 17 bases in between. CDR3 loop: CASGSSANYEQYF. In DNA form, the CDR3 reads TGTGCCTCCGGGTCCTCCGCAAACTACGAGCAGTACTTC.

The chain employs TRBV19 and TRBJ2-1; 9 bases fit TRBD2. This CDR3 has 14 residues. V lost 4 bases and J lost 9; bases outside the gene matches: 7. From germline, CDR1 is LNHDA and CDR2 SQIVND (reference sequence). Written as DNA, the CDR3 is TGTGCCAGTAGTAGGGCGGGGGGGCCAAGTGAGCAGTTCTTC. The encoded protein is CASSRAGGPSEQFF.

In its sample, this clone was seen once. J is TRBJ2-1 and V is TRBV7-2, with TRBD1 as a possible D gene (6 bases). The germline CDR1 and CDR2 sequences are SGHTA and FQGNSA. Trimming took off 0 bases at V and 0 bases at J, with 6 bases between the two ends. The CDR3 contains 15 residues. The CDR3 coding sequence is TGTGCCAGCAGCTTAGCGGGGGCCTCCTACAATGAGCAGTTCTTC. Translated, it gives CASSLAGASYNEQFF.